The sequence of this T cell receptor (beta chain) was determined in a study of OX40 agonist ivuxolimab in advanced cancers. CDR1 SGDLS and CDR2 YYNGEE come from the germline V gene. This CDR3 contains 14 residues. The J segment lost 6 bases and the V segment lost 2 bases, leaving 4 bases of the junction unmatched. The table came from immunoSEQ multiplex PCR; TCRdb's copy has only in-frame clones and leaves some out. The table has 100,000 to 130,000 clones, 80% to 95% seen once. V gene TRBV9 combines with J gene TRBJ2-3; TRBD2 matches at 9 bases. The sample was CD4+ or CD8+ T cells sorted from blood, taken in a trial of the OX40 agonist ivuxolimab. This sequence originates from an adult with an advanced solid tumor such as melanoma, head and neck, liver or kidney cancer. The CDR3 DNA is TGTGCCAGCAGCGTGGCCAGCGGGGGGGATACGCAGTATTTT. Translation: CASSVASGGDTQYF.